These 28 T cell receptor beta chains share one sample of origin, sequenced in a study of blood T cell repertoires in COVID-19. Clones were sequenced by immunoSEQ multiplex PCR, and TCRdb holds only the in-frame ones, with some missing. The repertoire includes over 85,000 clones, 60% to 80% of them detected once, and about 9.6% sits in the top ten. The sequencing sample was made of peripheral blood. Receptor source: a man aged 60-69 years with active or convalescent COVID-19.

The genes are TRBV5-6 and TRBJ1-2, with no clear D. V was shortened by 1 base and J by 1 base, with 8 bases between the two germline ends. The CDR3 is 14 residues long. Germline V lookup: CDR1 SGHDT, CDR2 YYEEEE. The chain's CDR3 is CASSLPDNNYGYTF. As DNA, the CDR3 is TGTGCCAGCAGCTTGCCAGACAATAACTATGGCTACACCTTC.

The gene calls are TRBV27 and TRBJ1-5; D not resolved. Germline V gives CDR1 MNHEY, CDR2 SMNVEV (reference sequence). V was cut by 4 bases and J by 0 bases, with 13 bases left in between. The CDR3 consists of 16 residues. CDR3: CASSSTTGFSNQPQHF. The DNA for the CDR3 is TGTGCCAGCAGTTCGACGACGGGGTTTAGCAATCAGCCCCAGCATTTT.

The J gene is TRBJ2-7, the V gene TRBV4-1, with TRBD1 matching 8 bases. Trimming cost V 4 bases and J 3 bases; bases outside gene matches: 8. The CDR3 is 15 residues long. The germline gives CDR1 MGHRA, CDR2 YSYEKL. Here the CDR3 reads CASSPTGTGFYEQYF. DNA of the CDR3: TGCGCCAGCAGCCCGACCGGGACAGGTTTCTACGAGCAGTACTTC.

The chain has TRBV10-3 and TRBJ2-5; 11 positions match TRBD2. After removal of 8 bases from V and 5 bases from J, the junction contained 10 bases not matched to a gene. Germline CDR1 ENHRY, CDR2 SYGVKD. The CDR3 totals 15 residues. In nucleotides, the CDR3 is TGTGCCATCTCACCCGGGGTAGCGGGAGGGGAGACCCAGTACTTC. It translates to CAISPGVAGGETQYF.

This chain connects TRBV10-3 to TRBJ1-2; weak D call: TRBD1 (6 bases). Trimming shortened V by 6 bases and J by 0 bases, and 14 bases separated the two germline ends. The V gene's germline CDR1 is ENHRY and CDR2 SYGVKD. The CDR3 covers 15 residues. Here the CDR3 reads CAIRQGVRANYGYTF. The CDR3 coding sequence is TGTGCCATCAGACAGGGTGTGAGGGCTAACTATGGCTACACCTTC.

This clone has at least ten counts. The CDR3 sequence: CASRFRGDTGELFF. CDR3 nucleotide sequence: TGTGCCAGCAGATTCAGGGGGGACACCGGGGAGCTGTTTTTT. The gene calls are TRBV5-4 and TRBJ2-2; weak D call: TRBD1 (7 bases). Trimming took 5 bases from V and 3 from J, leaving 11 bases between them. CDR3 size: 14 residues. CDR1 is SGHNT and CDR2 is YYREEE in the germline V gene (reference sequence).

This chain uses TRBV5-1 with TRBJ1-2; 11 bases are a match to TRBD1. Germline-derived CDR1 and CDR2 are SGHRS and YFSETQ. The J segment lost 8 bases and the V segment lost 0 bases, leaving 6 bases of the junction unmatched. This CDR3 has 15 residues. The CDR3 here is CASSLVGTGGEGYTF. DNA of the CDR3: TGCGCCAGCAGCTTGGTGGGGACAGGGGGAGAAGGCTACACCTTC.

This rearrangement joins TRBV10-2 to TRBJ1-5; D uncertain. The CDR3 sequence is 13 residues long. Trimming took off 3 bases at V and 6 bases at J, with 9 bases between the two ends. CDR1 is WSHSY and CDR2 is SAAADI in the germline V gene. CDR3 residues: CASSESGPQPQHF. The CDR3 bases are TGCGCCAGCAGTGAATCCGGTCCTCAGCCCCAGCATTTT.

The chain joins TRBV7-9 to TRBJ1-1, with 9 nucleotides matching TRBD1. The germline gives CDR1 SEHNR, CDR2 FQNEAQ (reference sequence). Trimming at V came to 5 bases and at J to 3 bases, leaving 10 bases not matched to a gene. The CDR3 extends over 16 amino acids. Written as DNA, the CDR3 is TGTGCCAGCAGCCCCCTTTCACAGGGGGCGGACACTGAAGCTTTCTTT. It is translated as CASSPLSQGADTEAFF.

The chain uses TRBV5-4 and TRBJ2-1, with TRBD2 matching over 8 bases. CDR1 is SGHNT, CDR2 YYREEE, per germline (reference sequence). Trimming cost V 3 bases and J 6 bases; bases outside gene matches: 11. CDR3 length: 16 residues. The CDR3 protein is CASSSAGGRSTNEQFF. CDR3 nucleotides: TGTGCCAGCAGCTCTGCCGGCGGGAGGTCGACCAATGAGCAGTTCTTC.

The rearrangement joins TRBV19 to TRBJ2-5; D ambiguous. Germline CDR1 reads LNHDA; CDR2 reads SQIVND (reference sequence). Trimming pared 5 bases from V and 3 bases from J, leaving 16 bases between. The CDR3 loop spans 15 amino acids. CDR3 protein: CASSSIAPPKETQYF. The DNA for the CDR3 is TGTGCCAGTAGTTCAATCGCGCCCCCGAAAGAGACCCAGTACTTC.

The J gene is TRBJ2-1, the V gene TRBV27, with 8 nucleotides matching TRBD1. CDR3 length equals 14 residues. The V and J ends lost 7 bases and 7 bases, in that order; junction bases with no gene match: 9. Germline V gene data show CDR1 as MNHEY and CDR2 as SMNVEV (reference sequence). CDR3 bases: TGTGCCAGCACCGCGGCAGGGGGCTTAAATGAGCAGTTCTTC. Translated: CASTAAGGLNEQFF.

The V gene is TRBV18, the J gene TRBJ1-1; D perhaps matches TRBD1 (6 bases). The CDR3 is made up of 15 amino acids. CDR1 is KGHSH and CDR2 is LQKENI in the germline V gene. V was shortened by 3 bases and J by 2 bases, with 13 bases between the two germline ends. The CDR3 is CASSPDIGTNTEAFF. The CDR3 bases are TGTGCCAGCTCACCGGACATAGGGACAAACACTGAAGCTTTCTTT.

The gene calls are TRBV19 and TRBJ1-2; D is perhaps TRBD1 (5 bases). The V gene lost 5 bases and the J gene lost 4 bases, with 11 bases spanning the gap. Germline CDR1 LNHDA, CDR2 SQIVND (reference sequence). This CDR3 contains 13 residues. The CDR3 DNA reads as TGTGCCAGTAGTCCCCAGGGATTCTATGGCTACACCTTC. Translating it yields CASSPQGFYGYTF.

This chain uses TRBV19 with TRBJ1-1; maybe TRBD1 (5 bases). Trimming removed 10 bases at V and 9 bases at J, with 21 bases between. The germline gives CDR1 LNHDA, CDR2 SQIVND (reference sequence). The CDR3 loop spans 13 amino acids. CDR3 protein: CATPSDTNGQAFF. The CDR3 region has the DNA TGTGCCACCCCCTCGGACACGAACGGCCAAGCTTTCTTT.

This chain joins TRBV19 and TRBJ1-1, with 12 bases aligning to TRBD1. V shed 5 bases and J 4 bases; nucleotides not matched to a gene: 11. CDR3 length: 17 residues. The germline gives CDR1 LNHDA, CDR2 SQIVND (reference sequence). The CDR3, as DNA: TGTGCCAGTAGTCCCGGGGACAGGGGGCCGGGAGGCACTGAAGCTTTCTTT. Translating gives CASSPGDRGPGGTEAFF.

The V and J genes are TRBV10-2 and TRBJ2-1; 10 positions match TRBD2. CDR3 length: 14 residues. Germline V CDR1 and CDR2: WSHSY, SAAADI. The trim removed 6 bases at V and 5 bases at J, leaving 4 bases unmatched. The CDR3 reads CASRASGSNNEQFF. The DNA for the CDR3 is TGCGCCAGCAGGGCTAGCGGGAGCAACAATGAGCAGTTCTTC.

The CDR3 is CASSYSTQGEGYTF. DNA of the CDR3: TGTGCCAGCAGTTACTCGACTCAGGGTGAAGGCTACACCTTC. The V gene is TRBV6-5, the J gene TRBJ1-2; tentatively, D is TRBD1 (5 bases). Per germline, CDR1 MNHEY and CDR2 SVGAGI. The CDR3 extends over 14 amino acids. V lost 0 bases, J lost 8 bases, and 13 bases lay in between.

This chain joins TRBV19 and TRBJ2-3, with D perhaps matching TRBD1 (6 bases). V lost 3 bases to trimming and J lost 0 bases, with 13 bases between them. Germline V gene lookup returns CDR1 LNHDA and CDR2 SQIVND (reference sequence). The CDR3 runs 16 residues. The CDR3 nucleotides read TGTGCCAGTAGTATGACAGGACCGCTTAGCACAGATACGCAGTATTTT. It codes for CASSMTGPLSTDTQYF.

This clone was seen more than once but under ten times. This chain connects TRBV28 to TRBJ2-1; TRBD2 might be the D (6 bases). This CDR3 is built from 15 residues. V lost 7 bases and J lost 9, with 22 bases in between. Germline CDR1 is MDHEN and CDR2 is SYDVKM. CDR3 bases: TGTGCCAGCATAGTAGGGCGGGATCCTACGGGTGAGCAGTTCTTC. This gives the protein CASIVGRDPTGEQFF.

This chain links TRBV6-2 or TRBV6-3 with TRBJ2-6, with D hard to call. The V end was cut by 3 bases, the J end by 0 bases, with 12 bases between. The CDR3 spans 17 residues. Germline CDR1 and CDR2: MNHEY and SVGEGT. The CDR3 is CASSYFRPVSGANVLTF. The CDR3 DNA follows: TGTGCCAGCAGTTATTTCCGTCCGGTCTCTGGGGCCAACGTCCTGACTTTC.

This clone was detected only once. This rearrangement joins TRBV19 to TRBJ1-2; 8 bases align to TRBD1. CDR3 size: 13 residues. Germline CDR1 is LNHDA and CDR2 is SQIVND (reference sequence). The V segment lost 6 bases and the J segment 7 bases; nucleotides outside the gene matches: 7. This CDR3 reads CASRGQGGFGYTF. The CDR3 DNA reads TGTGCCAGTAGAGGACAGGGAGGGTTTGGCTACACCTTC.

The chain carries TRBV27 and TRBJ2-5, with a possible D match to TRBD2 (7 bases). V lost 5 bases and J 5 bases, leaving 18 bases between the germline ends. CDR1 MNHEY and CDR2 SMNVEV come from the germline V gene (reference sequence). CDR3 length equals 15 residues. CDR3 sequence reads: CASSPKRGGRETQYF. The CDR3, as DNA: TGTGCCAGCAGTCCAAAGAGGGGGGGTCGGGAGACCCAGTACTTC.

This chain links TRBV28 with TRBJ2-4; the match to TRBD2 covers 9 bases. This CDR3 contains 14 residues. CDR1 and CDR2 from the germline V gene are MDHEN and SYDVKM. Trimming at V came to 6 bases and at J to 6 bases, leaving 6 bases not matched to a gene. This CDR3 reads CASRTAGGANIQYF. Written as DNA, the CDR3 is TGTGCCAGCAGGACAGCGGGAGGTGCAAACATTCAGTACTTC.

The V gene is TRBV28, the J gene TRBJ2-5; no clear D. The V gene lost 7 bases and the J gene lost 1 base, with 13 bases spanning the gap. CDR1 is MDHEN, CDR2 SYDVKM, per germline. CDR3 size: 14 residues. CDR3 sequence: CASTRSPLQETQYF. In nucleotides, the CDR3 is TGTGCCAGCACAAGAAGCCCCCTCCAAGAGACCCAGTACTTC.

This clone was found a few times. V is TRBV6-2 or TRBV6-3 and J is TRBJ2-1; the D gene is possibly TRBD1 (6 bases). V gave up 2 bases and J gave up 9 bases, with 20 bases separating them. The CDR3 sequence is 16 residues long. Germline CDR1 and CDR2: MNHEY and SVGEGT. CDR3 coding DNA: TGTGCCAGCAGTTACGCGTCGCCAGGGGTAGGAATTGAGCAGTTCTTC. It specifies CASSYASPGVGIEQFF.

DNA of the CDR3: TGTGCCAGCAGCCAAAGAGGTAGCGGGAGTGAGGCCGGGGAGCTGTTTTTT. Its translation: CASSQRGSGSEAGELFF. The chain employs TRBV3-1 (or the pseudogene TRBV3-2) and TRBJ2-2, with 9 bases identical to TRBD2. Trimming cost V 2 bases and J 6 bases; bases outside gene matches: 10. Germline values: CDR1 LGHDT, CDR2 YNNKEL (reference sequence). The length of the CDR3 is 17 residues.

In its sample, this clone was seen a few times. The rearrangement uses TRBV29-1 and TRBJ1-2; no clear D. Germline CDR1 reads SQVTM; CDR2 reads ANQGSEA. This CDR3 contains 14 residues. With 6 bases removed from V and 1 base from J, the gap between germline ends came to 15 bases. CDR3 protein: CSVGGVSLNYGYTF. The DNA for the CDR3 is TGCAGCGTCGGAGGCGTCAGCCTTAACTATGGCTACACCTTC.